The clone carrying this T cell receptor (beta chain) was counted between two and nine times. The antigen is undetermined. The data are from a study of cytomegalovirus exposure and HLA in healthy donors. General study points: A link between a missense DCLRE1C variant and TCR beta V- and J-gene trimming emerged from a later analysis. It was reportedly the case that the classifier diagnosed cytomegalovirus status with high specificity and sensitivity. A later analysis linked some 17,000 TCR beta sequences to HLA alleles at 0.05 false discovery rate.

It was with 60 Vbeta and 13 Jbeta primers that the PCR ran. The table came from immunoSEQ multiplex PCR; TCRdb's copy has only in-frame clones and leaves some out. The table records some 130,000 clones, about two thirds of them present only once. The sequence was obtained from a woman aged 60-70 years in good health and CMV-seropositive. Sequencing was carried out using PBMCs.

CDR3 residues: CASSPPRYYGYTF. The DNA for the CDR3 is TGTGCCAGCAGCCCACCGAGGTACTATGGCTACACCTTC. The chain recombines TRBV7-2 with TRBJ1-2; D unclear. CDR1 SGHTA and CDR2 FQGNSA come from the germline V gene. This CDR3 has 13 amino acids. The V end was cut by 5 bases, the J end by 3 bases, with 10 bases between. The full variable domain, completed using reference TRBV7-2 and TRBJ1-2, is GAGVSQSPSNKVTEKGKDVELRCDPISGHTALYWYRQSLGQGLEFLIYFQGNSAPDKSGLPSDRFSAERTGGSVSTLTIQRTQQEDSAVYLCASSPPRYYGYTFGSGTRLTVV.